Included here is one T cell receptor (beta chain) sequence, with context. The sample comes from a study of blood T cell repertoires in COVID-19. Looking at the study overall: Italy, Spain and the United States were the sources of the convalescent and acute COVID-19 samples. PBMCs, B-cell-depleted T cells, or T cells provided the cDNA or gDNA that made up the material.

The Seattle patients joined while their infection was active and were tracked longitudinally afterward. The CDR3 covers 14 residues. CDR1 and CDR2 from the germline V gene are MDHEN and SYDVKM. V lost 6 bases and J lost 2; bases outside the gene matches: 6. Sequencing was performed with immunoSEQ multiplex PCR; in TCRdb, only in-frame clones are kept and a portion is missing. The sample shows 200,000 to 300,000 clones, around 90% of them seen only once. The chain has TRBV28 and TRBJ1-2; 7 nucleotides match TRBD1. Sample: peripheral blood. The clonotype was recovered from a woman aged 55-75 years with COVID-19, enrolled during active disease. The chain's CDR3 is CASRWTGQNYGYTF. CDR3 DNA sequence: TGTGCCAGCAGGTGGACAGGACAAAACTATGGCTACACCTTC.